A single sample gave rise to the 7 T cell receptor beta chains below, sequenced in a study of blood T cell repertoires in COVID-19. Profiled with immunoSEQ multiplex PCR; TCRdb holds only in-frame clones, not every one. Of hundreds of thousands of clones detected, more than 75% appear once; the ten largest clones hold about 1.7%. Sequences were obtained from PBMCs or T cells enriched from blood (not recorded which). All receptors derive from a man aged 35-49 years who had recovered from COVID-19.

CDR3 protein: CAWSAGRVVGSPLHF. The CDR3 DNA sequence: TGTGCCTGGAGCGCCGGGAGGGTAGTTGGTTCACCCCTCCACTTT. The rearrangement links TRBV30 to TRBJ1-6; D not certain. The V end was cut by 3 bases, the J end by 9 bases, with 18 bases between. The CDR3 contains 15 residues. CDR1 is GTSNPN, CDR2 SVGIG, per germline (reference sequence).

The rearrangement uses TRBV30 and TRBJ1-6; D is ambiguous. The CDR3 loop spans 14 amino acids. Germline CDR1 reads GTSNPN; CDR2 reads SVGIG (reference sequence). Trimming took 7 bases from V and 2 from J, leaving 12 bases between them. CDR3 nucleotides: TGTGCCTCCGCCCCCGGGACCTATAATTCACCCCTCCACTTT. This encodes CASAPGTYNSPLHF.

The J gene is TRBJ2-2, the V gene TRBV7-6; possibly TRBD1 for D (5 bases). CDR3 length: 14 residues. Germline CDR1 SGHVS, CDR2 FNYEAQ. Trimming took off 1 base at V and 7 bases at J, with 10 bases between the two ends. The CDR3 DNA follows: TGTGCCAGCAGCTTAGGGGCCCAGGGCGGGGAGCTGTTTTTT. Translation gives CASSLGAQGGELFF.

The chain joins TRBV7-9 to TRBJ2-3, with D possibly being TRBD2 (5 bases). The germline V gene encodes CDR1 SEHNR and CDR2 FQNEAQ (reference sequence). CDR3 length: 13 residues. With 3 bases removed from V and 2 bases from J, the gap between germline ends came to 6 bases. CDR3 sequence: CASSLTNTDTQYF. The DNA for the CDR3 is TGTGCCAGCAGCTTGACTAACACAGATACGCAGTATTTT.

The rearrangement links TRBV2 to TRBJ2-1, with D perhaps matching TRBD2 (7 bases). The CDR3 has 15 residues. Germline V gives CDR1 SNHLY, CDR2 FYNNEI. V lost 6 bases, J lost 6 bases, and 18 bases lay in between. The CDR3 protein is CASSEGGGIPNEQFF. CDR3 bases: TGTGCCAGCAGCGAGGGAGGGGGGATTCCCAATGAGCAGTTCTTC.

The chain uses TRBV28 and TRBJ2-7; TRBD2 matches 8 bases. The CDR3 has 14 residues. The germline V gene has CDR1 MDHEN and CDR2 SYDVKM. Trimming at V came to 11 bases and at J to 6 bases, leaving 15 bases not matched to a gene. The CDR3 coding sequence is TGTGCCGCGGGGGGTGAGCCCAACCAGGGCGAGCAGTACTTC. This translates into CAAGGEPNQGEQYF.

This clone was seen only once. The CDR3: CASSLYARVGPGTGYEQYF. DNA for the CDR3: TGTGCCAGCAGTTTATACGCCCGAGTAGGACCCGGGACAGGGTACGAGCAGTACTTC. This chain links TRBV27 with TRBJ2-7; 9 bases agree with TRBD1. CDR1 is MNHEY and CDR2 is SMNVEV in the germline V gene (reference sequence). V lost 1 base to trimming and J lost 4 bases; unmatched junction nucleotides: 17. The length of the CDR3 is 19 residues.